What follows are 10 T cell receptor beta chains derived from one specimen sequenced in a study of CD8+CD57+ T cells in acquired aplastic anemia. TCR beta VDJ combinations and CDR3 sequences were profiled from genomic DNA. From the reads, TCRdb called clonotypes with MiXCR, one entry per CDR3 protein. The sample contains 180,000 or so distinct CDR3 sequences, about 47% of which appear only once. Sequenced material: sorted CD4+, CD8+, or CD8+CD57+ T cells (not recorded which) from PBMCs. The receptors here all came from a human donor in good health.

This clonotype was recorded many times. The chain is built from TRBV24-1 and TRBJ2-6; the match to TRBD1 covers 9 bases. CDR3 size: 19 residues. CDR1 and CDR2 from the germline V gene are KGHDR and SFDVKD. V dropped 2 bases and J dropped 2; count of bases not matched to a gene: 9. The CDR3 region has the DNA TGTGCCACCAGTGATTCCCCGGGACAGGGTTTCACTGGGGCCAACGTCCTGACTTTC. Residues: CATSDSPGQGFTGANVLTF.

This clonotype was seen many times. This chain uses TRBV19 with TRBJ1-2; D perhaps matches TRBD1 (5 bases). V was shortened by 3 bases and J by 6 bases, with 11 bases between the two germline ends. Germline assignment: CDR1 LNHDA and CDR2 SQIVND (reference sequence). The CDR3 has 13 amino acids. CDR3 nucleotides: TGTGCCAGTAGTATCATCGGGGACGATGGCTACACCTTC. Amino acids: CASSIIGDDGYTF.

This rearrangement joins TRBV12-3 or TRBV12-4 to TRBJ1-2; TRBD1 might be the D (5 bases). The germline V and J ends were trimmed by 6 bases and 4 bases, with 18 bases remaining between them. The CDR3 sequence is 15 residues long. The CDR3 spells CASSFTGRGPYGYTF. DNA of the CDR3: TGTGCCAGCAGCTTTACGGGTCGGGGCCCCTATGGCTACACCTTC.

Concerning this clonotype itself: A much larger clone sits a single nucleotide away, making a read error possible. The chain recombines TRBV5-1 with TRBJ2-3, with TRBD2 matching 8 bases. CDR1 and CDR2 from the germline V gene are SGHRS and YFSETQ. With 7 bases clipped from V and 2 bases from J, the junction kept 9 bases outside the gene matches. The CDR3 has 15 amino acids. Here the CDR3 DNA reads TGCGCCAGCTGGAGCGGGAGAGGGGCCACAGATACGCAGTATTTT. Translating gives CASWSGRGATDTQYF.

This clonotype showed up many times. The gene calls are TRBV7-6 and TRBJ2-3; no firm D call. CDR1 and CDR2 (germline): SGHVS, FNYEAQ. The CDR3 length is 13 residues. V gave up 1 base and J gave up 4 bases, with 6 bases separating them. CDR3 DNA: TGTGCCAGCAGCTTAGGTGGGGCAGATACGCAGTATTTT. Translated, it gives CASSLGGADTQYF. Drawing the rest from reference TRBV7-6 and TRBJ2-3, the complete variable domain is GAGVSQSPRYKVTKRGQDVALRCDPISGHVSLYWYRQALGQGPEFLTYFNYEAQQDKSGLPNDRFSAERPEGSISTLTIQRTEQRDSAMYRCASSLGGADTQYFGPGTRLTVL.

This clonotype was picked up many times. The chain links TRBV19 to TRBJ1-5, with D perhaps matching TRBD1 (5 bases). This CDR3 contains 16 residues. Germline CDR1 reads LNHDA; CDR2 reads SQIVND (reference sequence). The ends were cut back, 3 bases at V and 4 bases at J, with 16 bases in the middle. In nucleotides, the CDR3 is TGTGCCAGTAGTATCCCCCGACAGAGTGTGAATCAGCCCCAGCATTTT. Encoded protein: CASSIPRQSVNQPQHF.

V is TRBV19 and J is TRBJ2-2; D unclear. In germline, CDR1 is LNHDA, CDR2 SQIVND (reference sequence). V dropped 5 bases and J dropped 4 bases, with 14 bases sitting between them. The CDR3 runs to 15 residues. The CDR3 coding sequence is TGTGCCAGTAGTCCTCTTCGGGCGACCACCGGGGAGCTGTTTTTT. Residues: CASSPLRATTGELFF.

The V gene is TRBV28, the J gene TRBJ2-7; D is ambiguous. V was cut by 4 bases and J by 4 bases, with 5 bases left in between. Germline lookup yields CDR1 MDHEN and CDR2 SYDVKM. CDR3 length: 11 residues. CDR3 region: CASSYQYEQYF. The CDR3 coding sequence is TGTGCCAGCAGTTACCAATACGAGCAGTACTTC.

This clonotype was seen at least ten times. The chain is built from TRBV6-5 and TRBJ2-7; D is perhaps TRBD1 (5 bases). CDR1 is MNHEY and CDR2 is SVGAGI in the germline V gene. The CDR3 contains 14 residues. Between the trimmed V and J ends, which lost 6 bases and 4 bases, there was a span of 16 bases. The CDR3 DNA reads TGTGCCAGCAGCTATAGAGAATCAGGGTACGAGCAGTACTTC. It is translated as CASSYRESGYEQYF.

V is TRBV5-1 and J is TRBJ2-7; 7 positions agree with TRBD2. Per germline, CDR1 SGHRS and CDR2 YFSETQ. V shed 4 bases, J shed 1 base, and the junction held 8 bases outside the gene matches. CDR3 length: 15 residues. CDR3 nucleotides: TGCGCCAGCAGCACTACTAGCGCGGGATCCTACGAGCAGTACTTC. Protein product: CASSTTSAGSYEQYF. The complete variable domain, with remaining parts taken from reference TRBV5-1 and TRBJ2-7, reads KAGVTQTPRYLIKTRGQQVTLSCSPISGHRSVSWYQQTPGQGLQFLFEYFSETQRNKGNFPGRFSGRQFSNSRSEMNVSTLELGDSALYLCASSTTSAGSYEQYFGPGTRLTVT.